This entry concerns a single TCR beta chain. Antigen specificity is unknown. Trimming shortened V by 8 bases and J by 9 bases, and 12 bases separated the two germline ends. Germline-derived CDR1 and CDR2 are MDHEN and SYDVKM. The CDR3 sequence is 11 residues long. With 60 Vbeta and 13 Jbeta primers, the PCR was carried out. Sequencing was performed with immunoSEQ multiplex PCR; in TCRdb, only in-frame clones are kept and a portion is missing. The sample carries more than 200,000 clones, more than 75% recorded once. The sample is drawn from a study of cytomegalovirus exposure and HLA in healthy donors. Study-level findings and limits: Beyond CMV serostatus, there was no information to go on about immune exposure.

This TCR came from a human donor in good health. Sequenced: PBMCs. The gene calls are TRBV28 and TRBJ2-3; unclear D gene. The CDR3 reads CASSKILTQYF. CDR3 coding DNA: TGTGCCAGCTCAAAGATTCTAACGCAGTATTTT.